These 2 T cell receptor beta chains were all obtained from the same sample, sequenced in a study of shared clonotypes between healthy human individuals. Assay used: immunoSEQ multiplex PCR; TCRdb lists only in-frame clones, some missing. The table has a few hundred thousand clones, roughly four fifths seen once. The sample comprised PBMCs. Receptor source: a woman aged 40 to 50 in good health. Some clones in this sample may be carry-over from other donors' samples.

Details on this clone: This is likely an artifact of a read error, given a far larger clone one base away. Since no conserved phenylalanine or tryptophan closes the CDR3, a read error is the likely cause. For the CDR3, the DNA is TGTGCCAGCTCAAGCGGAGACAGGGGCGGGAGGCCCCAGCATCTT. Translated: CASSSGDRGGRPQHL. This sequence joins TRBV18 and TRBJ1-5; TRBD1 matches at 8 bases. The J segment lost 9 bases and the V segment lost 5 bases, leaving 12 bases of the junction unmatched. This CDR3 comprises 15 residues. The germline V gene has CDR1 KGHSH and CDR2 LQKENI.

This chain uses TRBV18 with TRBJ1-4; D unresolved. V was clipped by 3 bases and J by 6 bases, with 5 bases between them. The length of the CDR3 is 12 residues. Germline CDR1 and CDR2: KGHSH and LQKENI. CDR3 region: CASSPEDEKLFF. The CDR3 bases are TGTGCCAGCTCACCCGAAGATGAAAAACTGTTTTTT.